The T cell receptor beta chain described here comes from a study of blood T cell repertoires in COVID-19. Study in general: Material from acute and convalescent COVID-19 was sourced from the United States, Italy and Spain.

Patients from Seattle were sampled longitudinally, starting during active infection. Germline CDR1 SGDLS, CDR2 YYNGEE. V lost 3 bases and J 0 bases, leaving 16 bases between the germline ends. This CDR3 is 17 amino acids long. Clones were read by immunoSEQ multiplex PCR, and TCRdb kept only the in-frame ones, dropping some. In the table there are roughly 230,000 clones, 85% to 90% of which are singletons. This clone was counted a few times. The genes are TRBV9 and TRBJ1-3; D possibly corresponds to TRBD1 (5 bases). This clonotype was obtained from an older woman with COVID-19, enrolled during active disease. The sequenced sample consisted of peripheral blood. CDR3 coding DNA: TGTGCCAGCAGCGCCCGAACCGCGGGGGGCTCTGGAAACACCATATATTTT. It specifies CASSARTAGGSGNTIYF. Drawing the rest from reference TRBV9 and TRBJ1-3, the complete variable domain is DSGVTQTPKHLITATGQRVTLRCSPRSGDLSVYWYQQSLDQGLQFLIQYYNGEERAKGNILERFSAQQFPDLHSELNLSSLELGDSALYFCASSARTAGGSGNTIYFGEGSWLTVV.